The rows below give T cell receptor beta chains drawn from one sample of a study of cytomegalovirus exposure and HLA in healthy donors. Method: immunoSEQ multiplex PCR; TCRdb's copy keeps in-frame clones and lacks some. This table has some 130,000 clones, 80% appearing once. Sequenced sample: PBMCs. These receptors came from a young man in good health and CMV-seronegative. Each CDR3 is given with its conserved first and last residue. The order of the fields is V gene, J gene, D gene, CDR3 protein. The D gene is left open where the match is weak.

TRBV6-5,TRBJ2-7,-,CASSRDFHEQYF
TRBV20-1,TRBJ1-2,TRBD1,CSTGTVYGYTF
TRBV11-2,TRBJ2-7,TRBD1,CASSFGDRVSYEQYF
TRBV4-1,TRBJ2-7,TRBD1,CASSQADRGYEQYF
TRBV10-3,TRBJ1-6,-,CAISESVDWSSPLHF
TRBV5-3,TRBJ1-6,-,CARSARDTGSYNSPLHF
TRBV27,TRBJ2-7,-,CASSLSGQGPYEQYF
TRBV7-9,TRBJ2-7,-,CASSLELVYEQYF
TRBV15,TRBJ2-1,-,CATSRDRPGLYNEQFF
TRBV7-9,TRBJ2-5,TRBD2,CASSLAGGPSETQYF
TRBV28,TRBJ1-3,TRBD1,CASSPQTGYGNTIYF
TRBV19,TRBJ1-4,-,CASTPFVGGEKLFF
TRBV4-2,TRBJ2-7,TRBD2,CASSQIAGVNEQYF
TRBV5-1,TRBJ2-3,TRBD2,CASSLEAGGSTDTQYF
TRBV28,TRBJ1-5,-,CASNGQEPQHF
TRBV15,TRBJ2-3,TRBD1,CATSRDRGSSDTQYF
TRBV6-1,TRBJ2-5,-,CASSVIRDRQETQYF
TRBV11-3,TRBJ2-1,-,CASSPRGTYNEQFF
TRBV9,TRBJ2-3,-,CASSPSLPDTQYF
TRBV4-1,TRBJ2-7,TRBD1,CASSQDRGRLEQYF
TRBV27,TRBJ2-3,TRBD1,CASTRTGADTQYF
TRBV2,TRBJ1-5,-,CASIPGNGEPQHF
TRBV30,TRBJ1-3,-,CAYTTASSGNTIYF
TRBV27,TRBJ2-3,-,CASSLIRVSTDTQYF